The sequence of this T cell receptor (beta chain) was determined in a study of OX40 agonist ivuxolimab in advanced cancers. Study-wide background: The patients received agonistic anti-OX40 (CD134) antibody ivuxolimab.

Patients with a history of autoimmune disease or on systemic immunosuppression were excluded. Regarding the study as a whole: The investigators did not determine what antigen specificity the expanded peripheral T cells had.

Points on this clone: No antigen is known for it.

This table comes from immunoSEQ multiplex PCR, and its TCRdb copy is limited to in-frame clones, with some not included. The sample records under 70,000 clones, approximately 81% being singletons. The CDR3 runs 14 residues. CDR1 is KGHSH and CDR2 is LQKENI in the germline V gene. Trimming removed 5 bases at V and 3 bases at J, with 13 bases between. The specimen was CD4+ or CD8+ T cells sorted from blood, collected in a trial of the OX40 agonist ivuxolimab. The chain carries TRBV18 and TRBJ1-1; a possible D gene is TRBD1 (6 bases). This clonotype was sampled from an adult with an advanced solid tumor such as melanoma, head and neck, liver or kidney cancer. The CDR3, as DNA: TGTGCCAGCTCAATCCGGACAGATGACACTGAAGCTTTCTTT. This codes for CASSIRTDDTEAFF.